This entry concerns a single T cell receptor (beta chain). The method was immunoSEQ multiplex PCR; TCRdb's version includes in-frame clones alone and lacks a portion of them. This sample has around 69,000 clones; less than 95% occur once, and the top ten carry around 2.1%. The V and J ends lost 3 bases and 11 bases respectively, with 23 bases between them. This CDR3 comprises 17 residues. Germline values: CDR1 LNHDA, CDR2 SQIVND (reference sequence). This sample was included in a study of T cell changes during pregnancy in multiple sclerosis. V gene TRBV19 combines with J gene TRBJ1-6, with TRBD1 as a possible D gene (5 bases). This TCR was sampled from a female donor in good health, enrolled as a control in a pregnancy study. The sequencing used peripheral blood, collected in the second trimester of pregnancy. As DNA, the CDR3 is TGTGCCAGTAGTATCCGGACCCTACCGGGAGGGGATCCACCCCTCCACTTT. This translates into CASSIRTLPGGDPPLHF.